This T cell receptor (beta chain) was sequenced during a study of shared clonotypes between healthy human individuals. Only CD45RO-negative cells positively selected for CCR7 counted as naive CD8 cells, so terminally differentiated effector memory CD45RA+ cells were excluded. Sorted subsets were amplified in replicate PCRs using 200 ng DNA, 32,000 or so T cell genomes. Clones were read by immunoSEQ multiplex PCR, and TCRdb kept only the in-frame ones, dropping some. The data show around 2,000,000 clones, with 85% to 95% seen just once and 1.7% held by the top ten. The TCR was taken from a man younger than 35 in good health. Some clones in this sample may be carry-over from other donors' samples. The specimen sequenced was naive CD8+ T cells from PBMCs.

The CDR3 DNA follows: TGTGCCAGCAGTTTAGGGTGGAATCAGCCCCAGCATTTT. Translation: CASSLGWNQPQHF. The chain links TRBV27 to TRBJ1-5; unclear D gene. With 2 bases removed from V and 4 bases from J, the gap between germline ends came to 6 bases. Germline values: CDR1 MNHEY, CDR2 SMNVEV (reference sequence). This CDR3 contains 13 residues.